This T cell receptor beta chain was captured by sequencing in a study of T cell repertoires in cytomegalovirus infection. Background on the study: Public TCR beta signatures marked donors with CMV infection and the matching HLA.

Germline V lookup: CDR1 KGHDR, CDR2 SFDVKD. CDR3 length equals 16 residues. Details on this clonotype: Antigen unknown. At one of its ends the junction is not consistent with the germline gene, which may arise from a read error.

TCRdb re-derived calls from the reads in MiXCR, one entry per CDR3 protein. The sample lists roughly 860,000 distinct CDR3 sequences; about 33% were seen once. The genes are TRBV24-1 and TRBJ1-1, with 7 bases matching TRBD1. This receptor was obtained from a human donor in good health (CMV status not recorded). Some clones in this sample may be carry-over from other donors' samples. Here the sequenced sample was cultured CD8+ T cells from PBMCs, taken from culture after CMV antigen stimulation. CDR3 in amino acids: CAISRTRTGPKTEAFF. The CDR3 coding sequence is TGTGCCATCAGTCGAACTAGGACAGGTCCGAAGACTGAAGCTTTCTTT.